The rows below give T cell receptor beta chains drawn from one sample of a study of T cell changes during pregnancy in multiple sclerosis. TCRdb keeps only in-frame clones here, not all; method: immunoSEQ multiplex PCR. This sample yields approximately 50,000 clones, of which about 90% are seen a single time; 10% to 13% belongs to the top ten. The sample in question was CD8+ T cells from peripheral blood mononuclear cells, obtained after pregnancy. All receptors come from a female donor with multiple sclerosis, enrolled in a pregnancy study. Both conserved end residues are part of each CDR3. The order of the fields is CDR3 length, D gene, J gene, clone size, V gene, CDR3 protein, CDR3 DNA. D genes are given only for firm matches. Size values are once, few and many counts, or a class for expanded clones, and some rows have none.

len: 15; d_gene: TRBD1; j_gene: TRBJ2-7; abundance: NA; v_gene: TRBV14; CDR3aa: CASSQVGTGTYEQYF; CDR3nt: TGTGCCAGCAGCCAAGTTGGGACAGGGACCTACGAGCAGTACTTC
len: 12; d_gene: NA; j_gene: TRBJ2-7; abundance: NA; v_gene: TRBV9; CDR3aa: CASSSISYEQYF; CDR3nt: TGTGCCAGCAGCTCCATTTCCTACGAGCAGTACTTC
len: 13; d_gene: NA; j_gene: TRBJ2-7; abundance: once; v_gene: TRBV11-2; CDR3aa: CASSSASPYEQYF; CDR3nt: TGTGCCAGCAGCTCCGCTAGCCCCTACGAGCAGTACTTC
len: 15; d_gene: TRBD2; j_gene: TRBJ2-1; abundance: NA; v_gene: TRBV13; CDR3aa: CASSSGSGGAVEQFF; CDR3nt: TGTGCCAGCAGCTCCGGTAGCGGGGGGGCCGTTGAGCAGTTCTTC
len: 12; d_gene: NA; j_gene: TRBJ1-2; abundance: NA; v_gene: TRBV7-9; CDR3aa: CASGSGVWGYTF; CDR3nt: TGTGCCAGCGGGTCCGGGGTTTGGGGCTACACCTTC
len: 12; d_gene: NA; j_gene: TRBJ2-7; abundance: NA; v_gene: TRBV5-1; CDR3aa: CASRGDGYEQYF; CDR3nt: TGCGCCAGCAGGGGAGACGGCTACGAGCAGTACTTC
len: 16; d_gene: TRBD2; j_gene: TRBJ2-5; abundance: NA; v_gene: TRBV11-2; CDR3aa: CASSSYATSGWETQYF; CDR3nt: TGTGCCAGCAGCTCCTATGCTACTAGCGGGTGGGAGACCCAGTACTTC
len: 13; d_gene: TRBD1; j_gene: TRBJ2-7; abundance: once; v_gene: TRBV7-2; CDR3aa: CASSLGQDYEQYF; CDR3nt: TGTGCCAGCAGCTTGGGACAGGACTACGAGCAGTACTTC
len: 14; d_gene: NA; j_gene: TRBJ2-1; abundance: once; v_gene: TRBV9; CDR3aa: CASSYGPEDNEQFF; CDR3nt: TGTGCCAGCAGCTACGGACCGGAGGACAATGAGCAGTTCTTC
len: 15; d_gene: NA; j_gene: TRBJ2-1; abundance: NA; v_gene: TRBV5-4; CDR3aa: CASSLDANSYNEQFF; CDR3nt: TGTGCCAGCAGCTTGGATGCGAACTCCTACAATGAGCAGTTCTTC
len: 14; d_gene: NA; j_gene: TRBJ2-7; abundance: NA; v_gene: TRBV7-8; CDR3aa: CASSSGRVAYEQYF; CDR3nt: TGTGCCAGCAGCTCTGGCAGGGTGGCCTACGAGCAGTACTTC
len: 14; d_gene: NA; j_gene: TRBJ2-7; abundance: NA; v_gene: TRBV27; CDR3aa: CASSFGDSSYEQYF; CDR3nt: TGTGCCAGCAGTTTCGGAGACTCCTCCTACGAGCAGTACTTC
len: 13; d_gene: NA; j_gene: TRBJ2-2; abundance: NA; v_gene: TRBV2; CDR3aa: CASRPVGTGELFF; CDR3nt: TGTGCCAGCAGACCCGTCGGCACCGGGGAGCTGTTTTTT
len: 13; d_gene: NA; j_gene: TRBJ1-1; abundance: NA; v_gene: TRBV14; CDR3aa: CASSQAGAIEAFF; CDR3nt: TGTGCCAGCAGCCAAGCAGGGGCAATTGAAGCTTTCTTT
len: 14; d_gene: TRBD1; j_gene: TRBJ1-5; abundance: NA; v_gene: TRBV5-6; CDR3aa: CASSLGQGHQPQHF; CDR3nt: TGTGCCAGCAGCTTAGGACAGGGCCACCAGCCCCAGCATTTT
len: 14; d_gene: TRBD1; j_gene: TRBJ1-2; abundance: NA; v_gene: TRBV2; CDR3aa: CASLGQASNYGYTF; CDR3nt: TGTGCCAGCTTGGGACAGGCCTCTAACTATGGCTACACCTTC
len: 14; d_gene: NA; j_gene: TRBJ1-2; abundance: NA; v_gene: TRBV29-1; CDR3aa: CSVDGSGSAYGYTF; CDR3nt: TGCAGCGTTGATGGGTCAGGCTCGGCCTATGGCTACACCTTC
len: 12; d_gene: TRBD1; j_gene: TRBJ2-7; abundance: NA; v_gene: TRBV10-3; CDR3aa: CAISTGDYEQYF; CDR3nt: TGTGCCATTTCGACAGGGGACTACGAGCAGTACTTC
len: 15; d_gene: TRBD2; j_gene: TRBJ2-2; abundance: once; v_gene: TRBV7-3; CDR3aa: CASSLAGGNTGELFF; CDR3nt: TGTGCCAGCTCACTAGCGGGGGGAAACACCGGGGAGCTGTTTTTT
len: 14; d_gene: TRBD2; j_gene: TRBJ2-1; abundance: NA; v_gene: TRBV9; CDR3aa: CASSVDGGVNEQFF; CDR3nt: TGTGCCAGCAGCGTAGACGGGGGGGTCAATGAGCAGTTCTTC
len: 19; d_gene: NA; j_gene: TRBJ2-3; abundance: NA; v_gene: TRBV15; CDR3aa: CATSRVDRPGEVSTDTQYF; CDR3nt: TGTGCCACCAGCAGAGTCGATCGTCCAGGGGAAGTGAGCACAGATACGCAGTATTTT
len: 16; d_gene: TRBD2; j_gene: TRBJ2-1; abundance: NA; v_gene: TRBV27; CDR3aa: CASSPAGLAGTDEQFF; CDR3nt: TGTGCCAGCAGTCCGGCGGGACTAGCGGGCACGGATGAGCAGTTCTTC
len: 17; d_gene: TRBD2; j_gene: TRBJ2-2; abundance: NA; v_gene: TRBV4-1; CDR3aa: CASSQGMRGGRTGELFF; CDR3nt: TGCGCCAGCAGCCAAGGAATGCGGGGGGGCCGGACCGGGGAGCTGTTTTTT
len: 13; d_gene: NA; j_gene: TRBJ1-5; abundance: few; v_gene: TRBV23-1; CDR3aa: CASNHYSNQPQHF; CDR3nt: TGCGCCAGCAACCACTATAGCAATCAGCCCCAGCATTTT
len: 13; d_gene: NA; j_gene: TRBJ2-1; abundance: once; v_gene: TRBV5-1; CDR3aa: CASRDVGLNEQFF; CDR3nt: TGCGCCAGCCGGGATGTCGGCCTCAATGAGCAGTTCTTC
len: 13; d_gene: TRBD1; j_gene: TRBJ2-7; abundance: NA; v_gene: TRBV11-2; CDR3aa: CASSSGGVYEQYF; CDR3nt: TGTGCCAGCAGCTCAGGGGGTGTCTACGAGCAGTACTTC
len: 15; d_gene: NA; j_gene: TRBJ1-1; abundance: NA; v_gene: TRBV6-1; CDR3aa: CASSEIGAVNTEAFF; CDR3nt: TGTGCCAGCAGTGAAATAGGGGCGGTGAACACTGAAGCTTTCTTT
len: 14; d_gene: NA; j_gene: TRBJ2-2; abundance: NA; v_gene: TRBV9; CDR3aa: CASSGGLATGELFF; CDR3nt: TGTGCCAGCAGCGGGGGACTCGCTACCGGGGAGCTGTTTTTT
len: 15; d_gene: TRBD1; j_gene: TRBJ1-6; abundance: once; v_gene: TRBV10-2; CDR3aa: CASREGQGGNSPLHF; CDR3nt: TGCGCCAGCAGAGAGGGACAGGGGGGTAATTCACCCCTCCACTTT
len: 13; d_gene: NA; j_gene: TRBJ2-3; abundance: NA; v_gene: TRBV27; CDR3aa: CASSATGTDTQYF; CDR3nt: TGTGCCAGCAGTGCGACAGGCACAGATACGCAGTATTTT
len: 15; d_gene: TRBD1; j_gene: TRBJ1-5; abundance: NA; v_gene: TRBV12-5; CDR3aa: CASGLPGQGDQPQHF; CDR3nt: TGTGCTAGTGGTTTGCCCGGACAGGGTGATCAGCCCCAGCATTTT
len: 13; d_gene: NA; j_gene: TRBJ1-1; abundance: NA; v_gene: TRBV10-2; CDR3aa: CASSEPQGPEAFF; CDR3nt: TGCGCCAGCAGTGAACCACAGGGCCCTGAAGCTTTCTTT